Listed here are 10 T cell receptor beta chains from one sample, sequenced in a study of cytomegalovirus exposure and HLA in healthy donors. The PCR ran on 60 Vbeta and 13 Jbeta primers. Assay used: immunoSEQ multiplex PCR; TCRdb lists only in-frame clones, some missing. The repertoire includes some 150,000 clones, approximately 87% of them detected once, and about 5% sits in the top ten. Sequenced: PBMCs. These receptors originate from a woman aged 25 to 45 in good health and CMV-seronegative.

This chain connects TRBV7-3 to TRBJ2-3; D possibly corresponds to TRBD2 (5 bases). The CDR3 is 14 amino acids. Trimming removed 0 bases from V and 4 bases from J, with 8 bases in between. Germline values: CDR1 SGHTA, CDR2 FQGTGA. CDR3 nucleotide sequence: TGTGCCAGCAGCTTAACCTTGAGGGCAGATACGCAGTATTTT. This encodes CASSLTLRADTQYF.

V is TRBV7-9 and J is TRBJ2-1; tentatively, D is TRBD1 (5 bases). The germline gives CDR1 SEHNR, CDR2 FQNEAQ (reference sequence). Trimming shortened V by 5 bases and J by 5 bases, and 10 bases separated the two germline ends. This CDR3 is 13 amino acids long. CDR3 nucleotides: TGTGCCAGCAGCCCGGACATCAACAATGAGCAGTTCTTC. Translation: CASSPDINNEQFF.

The chain couples TRBV28 to TRBJ2-3; D perhaps matches TRBD2 (6 bases). V shed 6 bases and J shed 2 bases, with 15 bases lying between them. CDR3 length equals 15 residues. From germline, CDR1 is MDHEN and CDR2 SYDVKM. CDR3 sequence reads: CASRGGRIFTDTQYF. CDR3 coding DNA: TGTGCCAGCAGGGGGGGTAGGATTTTCACAGATACGCAGTATTTT.

The chain links TRBV30 to TRBJ2-1, with D possibly TRBD2 on 5 matching bases. Trimming cost V 1 base and J 4 bases, with 11 bases left between them. The CDR3 has 14 amino acids. CDR1 and CDR2 (germline): GTSNPN, SVGIG (reference sequence). The CDR3 loop reads CAWSGLLTYNEQFF. The CDR3 DNA is TGTGCCTGGAGTGGACTACTAACTTACAATGAGCAGTTCTTC.

This rearrangement joins TRBV4-3 to TRBJ2-3; TRBD2 agrees at 7 bases. The CDR3 totals 16 residues. The V gene end was trimmed by 1 base and the J gene end by 0 bases; junction bases not matched to a gene: 4. CDR1 and CDR2 (germline): LGHNA, YSLEER. CDR3 loop: CASSQGASGSTDTQYF. CDR3 DNA sequence: TGCGCCAGCAGCCAAGGGGCTAGCGGTAGCACAGATACGCAGTATTTT.

CDR3 in amino acids: CASSSGGPANEKLFF. In DNA, the CDR3 is TGTGCCAGCAGTTCAGGGGGTCCAGCTAATGAAAAACTGTTTTTT. The chain uses TRBV28 and TRBJ1-4; 7 bases are a match to TRBD1. The germline V gene has CDR1 MDHEN and CDR2 SYDVKM. The CDR3 is 15 amino acids. V dropped 4 bases and J dropped 3; count of bases not matched to a gene: 5. The full variable domain, with the rest looked up from reference TRBV28 and TRBJ1-4, is DVKVTQSSRYLVKRTGEKVFLECVQDMDHENMFWYRQDPGLGLRLIYFSYDVKMKEKGDIPEGYSVSREKKERFSLILESASTNQTSMYLCASSSGGPANEKLFFGSGTQLSVL.

A single count supports this clone. The chain is built from TRBV18 and TRBJ1-4; maybe TRBD1 (6 bases). CDR3 length: 15 amino acids. Per germline, CDR1 KGHSH and CDR2 LQKENI. Trimming stripped 3 bases from V and 6 bases from J, with 14 bases between. CDR3 DNA sequence: TGTGCCAGCTCACCGCACAGGGACGTAGATGAAAAACTGTTTTTT. It codes for CASSPHRDVDEKLFF. Filled out from reference TRBV18 and TRBJ1-4, the complete variable domain reads NAGVMQNPRHLVRRRGQEARLRCSPMKGHSHVYWYRQLPEEGLKFMVYLQKENIIDESGMPKERFSAEFPKEGPSILRIQQVVRGDSAAYFCASSPHRDVDEKLFFGSGTQLSVL.

This chain uses TRBV9 with TRBJ2-5, with 11 bases aligning to TRBD2. The germline V gene has CDR1 SGDLS and CDR2 YYNGEE. The ends lost 3 bases at V and 4 bases at J; junction bases unmatched: 8. The CDR3 runs 16 residues. This chain's CDR3 is CASSAILGLAGETQYF. The CDR3 DNA reads TGTGCCAGCAGCGCCATCCTCGGACTAGCGGGAGAGACCCAGTACTTC.

Notes on this clone: Germline is not matched at one junction end, which may reflect a read error. The J gene is TRBJ2-2, the V gene TRBV7-3; weak D call: TRBD2 (6 bases). Germline V CDR1 and CDR2: SGHTA, FQGTGA. This CDR3 has 17 amino acids. This CDR3 reads CASSSTGTWERHRGAVF. The CDR3 DNA reads as TGTGCCAGCAGTTCGACCGGGACTTGGGAAAGACACCGGGGAGCTGTTTTT.

This chain joins TRBV27 and TRBJ1-4; D not resolved. The CDR3 has 13 residues. Germline CDR1 MNHEY, CDR2 SMNVEV (reference sequence). The V end lost 8 bases, the J end lost 8 bases, and 15 bases lay between the germline ends. The CDR3: CASPSAVREKLFF. The CDR3 nucleotides read TGTGCCAGCCCGTCGGCGGTTAGGGAAAAACTGTTTTTT.